These 12 T cell receptor beta chains originate from one sample sequenced in a study of blood T cell repertoires in COVID-19. This table comes from immunoSEQ multiplex PCR, and its TCRdb copy is limited to in-frame clones, with some not included. The table shows 200,000 to 250,000 clones, with roughly 85% occurring only once. The sequencing sample was made of peripheral blood. The receptors stem from a woman between 65 and 79 years old with COVID-19, enrolled during active disease.

This chain connects TRBV30 to TRBJ1-3, with D possibly matching TRBD1 (6 bases). The CDR3 is 14 residues long. The V gene lost 2 bases and the J gene lost 4 bases, with 12 bases spanning the gap. Germline V gene sequence: CDR1 GTSNPN, CDR2 SVGIG (reference sequence). In DNA form, the CDR3 reads TGTGCCTGGAGTTCCACAGGGTTGGGAAACACCATATATTTT. Its protein is CAWSSTGLGNTIYF.

V gene TRBV11-3 combines with J gene TRBJ2-2; 7 bases agree with TRBD1. The length of the CDR3 is 19 residues. J gave up 2 bases and V 1 base, and 13 bases lay outside the gene matches. The germline CDR1 and CDR2 sequences are SGHNT and YENEEA. CDR3 protein: CASSLAPPWDRANTGELFF. CDR3 DNA: TGTGCCAGCAGCTTAGCGCCACCATGGGACAGAGCCAACACCGGGGAGCTGTTTTTT.

This sequence joins TRBV24-1 and TRBJ2-2, with 7 bases matching TRBD1. Germline CDR1 and CDR2: KGHDR and SFDVKD. The CDR3 has 16 residues. Trimming removed 6 bases from V and 1 base from J; junction bases left unmatched: 7. The CDR3 DNA reads TGTGCCACCAGTTCCTGGGACAGCGAGAACACCGGGGAGCTGTTTTTT. It yields the protein CATSSWDSENTGELFF.

This clone was detected many times. This chain links TRBV4-3 with TRBJ1-1; D not certain. This CDR3 is built from 15 residues. Germline-derived CDR1 and CDR2 are LGHNA and YSLEER. V lost 1 base to trimming and J lost 6 bases, with 15 bases between them. CDR3 DNA sequence: TGCGCCAGCAGCCAAGCAATGGAGGGAACGGCTGAAGCTTTCTTT. Its translation is CASSQAMEGTAEAFF.

This chain connects TRBV5-4 to TRBJ2-5; TRBD2 might be the D (6 bases). Looked up from germline, CDR1 is SGHNT and CDR2 is YYREEE (reference sequence). This CDR3 has 16 residues. V was shortened by 2 bases and J by 5 bases, with 19 bases between the two germline ends. DNA for the CDR3: TGTGCCAGCAGCTTTTTGGGAGGTTCCCGAGGGGAGACCCAGTACTTC. Translated: CASSFLGGSRGETQYF.

The V call is TRBV18, the J call TRBJ2-3; D might be TRBD1 (6 bases). CDR3 length equals 14 residues. Between the trimmed V and J ends, which lost 6 bases and 5 bases, there was a span of 15 bases. Germline V gives CDR1 KGHSH, CDR2 LQKENI. CDR3 residues: CASSLQGEGDTQYF. CDR3 DNA sequence: TGTGCCAGCTCTCTACAGGGCGAGGGAGATACGCAGTATTTT.

The chain has TRBV25-1 and TRBJ1-3, with unresolved D. Germline CDR1 is MGHDK and CDR2 is SYGVNS. V was clipped by 5 bases and J by 2 bases, with 19 bases between them. This CDR3 region has 17 residues. CDR3 coding DNA: TGTGCCAGCAGTCTCCTCGGTCTCGGGGAAACTGGAAACACCATATATTTT. Translating it yields CASSLLGLGETGNTIYF.

The chain is built from TRBV11-3 and TRBJ2-1; D gene uncertain. The CDR3 runs 16 residues. Germline V gene sequence: CDR1 SGHNT, CDR2 YENEEA. V lost 0 bases to trimming and J lost 0 bases, with 9 bases between them. CDR3 coding DNA: TGTGCCAGCAGCTTAGATGCAGGCAGCTCCTACAATGAGCAGTTCTTC. This codes for CASSLDAGSSYNEQFF.

This clone has just one count. V and J are TRBV10-3 and TRBJ1-5, with D perhaps TRBD1 (5 bases). CDR1 is ENHRY and CDR2 is SYGVKD in the germline V gene. The CDR3 length is 16 residues. The V end lost 0 bases, the J end lost 4 bases, and 13 bases lay between the germline ends. The chain's CDR3 is CAISESWQGRNQPQHF. The CDR3 nucleotides are TGTGCCATCAGTGAGTCATGGCAGGGTAGGAATCAGCCCCAGCATTTT.

This clone was seen just once. The chain uses TRBV10-3 and TRBJ2-1; TRBD1 aligns across 7 bases. The CDR3 totals 14 residues. The V gene end was trimmed by 10 bases and the J gene end by 7 bases; junction bases not matched to a gene: 13. CDR1 is ENHRY, CDR2 SYGVKD, per germline. The CDR3 nucleotides read TGTGCCACCCTCTTAGACACAGGGGAGAATGAGCAGTTCTTC. Translated: CATLLDTGENEQFF.

The gene calls are TRBV5-4 and TRBJ1-6; 7 nucleotides match TRBD1. Germline V gene lookup returns CDR1 SGHNT and CDR2 YYREEE (reference sequence). V trimming: 4 bases; J trimming: 4 bases; junction bases outside the gene matches: 11. The CDR3 is 17 amino acids. CDR3 sequence: CASSGQGGRVYNSPLHF. CDR3 DNA sequence: TGTGCCAGCAGCGGTCAGGGGGGTAGGGTTTATAATTCACCCCTCCACTTT.

This sequence joins TRBV19 and TRBJ1-6; D uncertain. The germline CDR1 and CDR2 sequences are LNHDA and SQIVND (reference sequence). V was cut by 2 bases and J by 6 bases, with 20 bases left in between. The length of the CDR3 is 18 residues. The CDR3 is CASSIQVGGNGRNSPLHF. CDR3 in DNA: TGTGCCAGTAGTATACAAGTCGGAGGGAACGGGCGTAATTCACCCCTCCACTTT.